The clone carrying this T cell receptor (beta chain) was counted only a few times. The data belong to a study of blood T cells in healthy people across ages. The germline gives CDR1 MNHEY, CDR2 SVGEGT. The CDR3 spans 14 residues. Trimming cost V 3 bases and J 5 bases, with 13 bases left between them. The second PCR ran 7 to 11 cycles with a sample-barcoded 5' primer and J-beta primers. In TCRdb, the 5' RACE reads were re-called with MiXCR into one record per CDR3 protein. The sample includes about 1.6 million distinct CDR3 sequences, about 35% of them seen just once. The sequenced material came from blood. This TCR derives from a woman in her 30s in good health. The chain has TRBV6-2 or TRBV6-3 and TRBJ2-5; TRBD1 is a possible D gene (6 bases). The CDR3 loop is CASSYSQGWETQYF. In DNA, the CDR3 is TGTGCCAGCAGTTATTCACAGGGCTGGGAGACCCAGTACTTC.